Below are 29 T cell receptor beta chains sequenced from a single sample in a study of PD-1 blockade in classical Hodgkin lymphoma. The method was immunoSEQ multiplex PCR; TCRdb's version includes in-frame clones alone and lacks a portion of them. The table lists roughly 36,000 clones, 70% to 85% of them singletons. Noted time point: cycle 4 day 1 (C4D1), after about 6 weeks of nivolumab. Relapse after autologous stem cell transplantation occurred in every patient, and brentuximab vedotin exposure varied. This specimen was peripheral blood mononuclear cells (PBMCs), taken before the fourth cycle of nivolumab. The receptors originated from a human donor with classical Hodgkin lymphoma.

The chain joins TRBV19 to TRBJ2-5; unclear D gene. The CDR3 totals 13 residues. V was pared by 2 bases and J by 1 base, with 5 bases between. Germline V gene sequence: CDR1 LNHDA, CDR2 SQIVND (reference sequence). The CDR3 loop is CASSINFQETQYF. The DNA for the CDR3 is TGTGCCAGTAGTATAAACTTCCAAGAGACCCAGTACTTC.

The genes are TRBV9 and TRBJ2-3; 9 bases line up with TRBD1. This CDR3 is 17 amino acids long. CDR1 and CDR2 (germline): SGDLS, YYNGEE. The V and J ends lost 0 bases and 5 bases, in that order; junction bases with no gene match: 10. The CDR3 region is CASSVGLVGQGLDTQYF. The CDR3, as DNA: TGTGCCAGCAGCGTAGGTTTGGTAGGACAGGGGTTAGATACGCAGTATTTT.

The genes are TRBV4-3 and TRBJ2-5, with unresolved D. This CDR3 has 16 amino acids. Trimming took 1 base from V and 5 from J, leaving 17 bases between them. Germline V CDR1 and CDR2: LGHNA, YSLEER. The CDR3 here is CASSQGARTGAETQYF. CDR3 sequence (DNA): TGCGCCAGCAGCCAAGGCGCGAGAACCGGTGCGGAGACCCAGTACTTC.

The CDR3 here is CASSTGQSAGELFF. The CDR3 DNA reads TGTGCCAGCAGCACGGGCCAAAGCGCCGGGGAGCTGTTTTTT. The V and J genes are TRBV7-3 and TRBJ2-2; D not resolved. The CDR3 is made up of 14 amino acids. V lost 5 bases, J lost 6 bases, and 13 bases lay in between. Germline values: CDR1 SGHTA, CDR2 FQGTGA.

The V call is TRBV27, the J call TRBJ1-2; D remains unclear. V lost 6 bases, J lost 9 bases, and 11 bases lay in between. Germline CDR1 and CDR2: MNHEY and SMNVEV (reference sequence). The length of the CDR3 is 11 residues. CDR3 loop: CASRARESYTF. DNA for the CDR3: TGTGCCAGCAGGGCGCGGGAAAGCTACACCTTC.

CDR3 coding DNA: TGCGCCAGCAGCCTTCGGGGGCCCCCAGATACGCAGTATTTT. The encoded protein is CASSLRGPPDTQYF. The chain joins TRBV4-1 to TRBJ2-3; D may correspond to TRBD1 or TRBD2 (6 bases each). Germline CDR1 reads MGHRA; CDR2 reads YSYEKL. CDR3 length: 14 residues. The germline V and J ends were trimmed by 4 bases and 4 bases, with 12 bases remaining between them.

The chain recombines TRBV5-6 with TRBJ1-5; D unresolved. Trimming pared 0 bases from V and 3 bases from J, leaving 16 bases between. Per germline, CDR1 SGHDT and CDR2 YYEEEE. The CDR3 runs 17 residues. CDR3 sequence: CASSLGGPLGINQPQHF. CDR3 DNA: TGTGCCAGCAGCTTGGGAGGGCCCCTAGGGATCAATCAGCCCCAGCATTTT.

The chain combines TRBV9 with TRBJ2-7; D is perhaps TRBD2 (5 bases). Per the germline V gene, CDR1 is SGDLS and CDR2 is YYNGEE. CDR3 size: 15 residues. V was trimmed by 0 bases and J by 2 bases, leaving 12 bases between them. The CDR3 coding sequence is TGTGCCAGCAGCGTAGGCCCTGAGGGAACCTACGAGCAGTACTTC. It translates to CASSVGPEGTYEQYF. Drawing the rest from reference TRBV9 and TRBJ2-7, the complete variable domain is DSGVTQTPKHLITATGQRVTLRCSPRSGDLSVYWYQQSLDQGLQFLIQYYNGEERAKGNILERFSAQQFPDLHSELNLSSLELGDSALYFCASSVGPEGTYEQYFGPGTRLTVT.

The CDR3 loop is CASSPLTGASNQPQHF. CDR3 nucleotide sequence: TGTGCCAGTAGTCCTTTGACAGGGGCGAGCAATCAGCCCCAGCATTTT. The gene calls are TRBV19 and TRBJ1-5; 8 bases are a match to TRBD1. Per the germline V gene, CDR1 is LNHDA and CDR2 is SQIVND (reference sequence). V was pared by 5 bases and J by 1 base, with 7 bases of the junction left unmatched. The CDR3 extends over 16 amino acids.

This chain links TRBV11-2 with TRBJ2-2; D perhaps matches TRBD1 (5 bases). The ends were cut back, 1 base at V and 3 bases at J, with 9 bases in the middle. Germline V lookup: CDR1 SGHAT, CDR2 FQNNGV. The CDR3 is made up of 15 amino acids. CDR3 protein: CASSLAGHYTGELFF. In DNA, the CDR3 is TGTGCCAGCAGCTTAGCAGGGCACTACACCGGGGAGCTGTTTTTT. Variable domain in full (rest from reference TRBV11-2 and TRBJ2-2): EAGVAQSPRYKIIEKRQSVAFWCNPISGHATLYWYQQILGQGPKLLIQFQNNGVVDDSQLPKDRFSAERLKGVDSTLKIQPAKLEDSAVYLCASSLAGHYTGELFFGEGSRLTVL.

This chain joins TRBV7-2 and TRBJ2-1; no firm D call. The CDR3 is made up of 15 amino acids. Germline V gene lookup returns CDR1 SGHTA and CDR2 FQGNSA. Trimming took off 6 bases at V and 0 bases at J, with 12 bases between the two ends. In DNA form, the CDR3 reads TGTGCCAGCAGGATCAGGCCAGGCTCCTACAATGAGCAGTTCTTC. It is translated as CASRIRPGSYNEQFF.

This chain joins TRBV7-2 and TRBJ1-6; 8 nucleotides line up with TRBD1. The V gene end was trimmed by 7 bases and the J gene end by 2 bases; junction bases not matched to a gene: 4. The germline gives CDR1 SGHTA, CDR2 FQGNSA. The CDR3 has 15 amino acids. The CDR3 reads CASTKTGAYNSPLHF. The CDR3 DNA sequence: TGTGCCAGCACCAAGACAGGGGCCTATAATTCACCCCTCCACTTT.

This chain joins TRBV5-1 and TRBJ1-2; D not resolved. This CDR3 contains 18 residues. Trimming took 4 bases from V and 0 from J, leaving 22 bases between them. Germline-derived CDR1 and CDR2 are SGHRS and YFSETQ. As DNA, the CDR3 is TGCGCCAGCAGCCCTGTTTGGTTTGGAGGGATAGCTAACTATGGCTACACCTTC. Its translation is CASSPVWFGGIANYGYTF.

This chain links TRBV11-3 with TRBJ2-6; the match to TRBD1 covers 8 bases. Germline assignment: CDR1 SGHNT and CDR2 YENEEA. The CDR3 spans 17 residues. With V trimmed by 5 bases and J by 1 base, 7 bases remained unmatched. CDR3 region: CASSPSRTGSGANVLTF. In DNA, the CDR3 is TGTGCCAGCAGCCCTAGCCGGACAGGGTCTGGGGCCAACGTCCTGACTTTC.

This clone was detected a few times. A junction end diverges from the germline sequence, so it may reflect a read error. V is TRBV7-7 and J is TRBJ2-2; the D gene is possibly TRBD1 (7 bases). The germline CDR1 and CDR2 sequences are SSHAT and FNYEAQ (reference sequence). The CDR3 contains 15 residues. CDR3 coding DNA: TGTGCTAGCAGCTTGAGACAGGGACTCACCGGGGAGCTGTTTTTT. It specifies CASSLRQGLTGELFF.

This rearrangement joins TRBV5-6 to TRBJ1-5; TRBD1 is a possible D gene (5 bases). The germline V and J ends were trimmed by 0 bases and 9 bases, with 10 bases remaining between them. CDR1 SGHDT and CDR2 YYEEEE come from the germline V gene. The CDR3 loop spans 13 amino acids. The CDR3 DNA reads as TGTGCCAGCAGCTTGGTGGGGACGGGGCCCCAGCATTTT. As protein: CASSLVGTGPQHF.

The gene calls are TRBV6-4 and TRBJ2-3, with 9 positions matching TRBD2. V was clipped by 5 bases and J by 0 bases; unmatched bases: 0. This CDR3 contains 14 residues. Germline CDR1 reads MRHNA; CDR2 reads SNTAGT. In DNA, the CDR3 is TGTGCCAGCAGTAGCGGGGGGAGCACAGATACGCAGTATTTT. This gives the protein CASSSGGSTDTQYF.

This chain joins TRBV10-1 and TRBJ2-3, with 10 bases matching TRBD2. The CDR3 consists of 15 residues. Trimming removed 5 bases from V and 1 base from J; junction bases left unmatched: 3. Germline V gene data show CDR1 as WNHNN and CDR2 as SYGVQD (reference sequence). In DNA, the CDR3 is TGCGCCAGCAGTTCTACTAGCGGGGGCACAGATACGCAGTATTTT. This gives the protein CASSSTSGGTDTQYF.

This chain joins TRBV2 and TRBJ1-1, with D perhaps matching TRBD1 (5 bases). The CDR3 runs 13 residues. From germline, CDR1 is SNHLY and CDR2 FYNNEI. The V end was cut by 4 bases, the J end by 1 base, with 7 bases between. In DNA, the CDR3 is TGTGCCAGCAGTGGGGGGAGGAACACTGAAGCTTTCTTT. Its translation: CASSGGRNTEAFF.

V usage is TRBV19 and J usage is TRBJ1-5; D call uncertain. V was trimmed by 0 bases and J by 1 base, leaving 13 bases between them. Germline V gives CDR1 LNHDA, CDR2 SQIVND (reference sequence). The CDR3 loop spans 17 amino acids. This CDR3 is CASSIDFPSRSNQPQHF. The CDR3 DNA is TGTGCCAGTAGTATAGATTTTCCCAGCCGGAGCAATCAGCCCCAGCATTTT.

V and J are TRBV6-6 and TRBJ1-5, with 9 bases identical to TRBD1. J gave up 5 bases and V 5 bases, and 1 base lay outside the gene matches. This CDR3 contains 13 residues. The germline CDR1 and CDR2 sequences are MNHNY and SVGAGI (reference sequence). CDR3 loop: CASSRTGDQPQHF. The CDR3 DNA reads TGTGCCAGCAGTCGGACAGGGGATCAGCCCCAGCATTTT.

The chain has TRBV11-2 and TRBJ2-1; D remains unclear. Per the germline V gene, CDR1 is SGHAT and CDR2 is FQNNGV. V was clipped by 7 bases and J by 7 bases, with 8 bases between them. The length of the CDR3 is 11 residues. The CDR3 nucleotides are TGTGCCAGCACCTCGGTGAATGAGCAGTTCTTC. It translates to CASTSVNEQFF.

This chain uses TRBV15 with TRBJ2-7; the match to TRBD1 covers 8 bases. The CDR3 has 18 residues. The V gene's germline CDR1 is LNHNV and CDR2 YYDKDF (reference sequence). V shed 0 bases, J shed 1 base, and the junction held 11 bases outside the gene matches. CDR3 coding DNA: TGTGCCACCAGCAGAGATCAGGGGGCAGGGGGCTCGTCCTACGAGCAGTACTTC. It codes for CATSRDQGAGGSSYEQYF.

The chain links TRBV30 to TRBJ2-7; 11 bases are a match to TRBD2. The CDR3 runs 15 residues. Germline V gene sequence: CDR1 GTSNPN, CDR2 SVGIG (reference sequence). With 0 bases clipped from V and 7 bases from J, the junction kept 8 bases outside the gene matches. CDR3 residues: CAWSVGLAGGWEQYF. The CDR3 DNA is TGTGCCTGGAGTGTGGGGCTAGCGGGGGGCTGGGAGCAGTACTTC. Filled out from reference TRBV30 and TRBJ2-7, the complete variable domain reads SQTIHQWPATLVQPVGSPLSLECTVEGTSNPNLYWYRQAAGRGLQLLFYSVGIGQISSEVPQNLSASRPQDRQFILSSKKLLLSDSGFYLCAWSVGLAGGWEQYFGPGTRLTVT.

This clone was detected many times. This chain connects TRBV4-1 to TRBJ2-2; 7 bases align to TRBD2. Germline CDR1 and CDR2: MGHRA and YSYEKL. The V segment lost 2 bases and the J segment 3 bases; nucleotides outside the gene matches: 3. The CDR3 runs to 15 residues. The CDR3 DNA sequence: TGCGCCAGCAGCCAACGGGGGGTCGACACCGGGGAGCTGTTTTTT. Translating gives CASSQRGVDTGELFF.

J is TRBJ1-2 and V is TRBV10-2, with 10 bases fitting TRBD1. This CDR3 comprises 15 residues. Germline values: CDR1 WSHSY, CDR2 SAAADI. Trimming took 6 bases from V and 6 from J; bases not matched to a gene: 10. The CDR3 bases are TGCGCCAGCAGCAGTGACAGGGGGCAGAAAAATGGCTACACCTTC. Protein product: CASSSDRGQKNGYTF.

The V and J genes are TRBV6-5 and TRBJ2-3, with 12 bases fitting TRBD1. The CDR3 runs to 15 residues. V lost 1 base, J lost 5 bases, and 1 base stayed unmatched. Germline CDR1 reads MNHEY; CDR2 reads SVGAGI. CDR3 in amino acids: CASSYWDRGQDTQYF. The CDR3 DNA sequence: TGTGCCAGCAGTTACTGGGACAGGGGGCAAGATACGCAGTATTTT.

J is TRBJ1-2 and V is TRBV10-3; 9 positions match TRBD1. The length of the CDR3 is 18 residues. The V and J ends lost 2 bases and 3 bases, in that order; junction bases with no gene match: 13. Germline V CDR1 and CDR2: ENHRY, SYGVKD. CDR3 in amino acids: CAISEGGTGRRVDYGYTF. DNA for the CDR3: TGTGCCATCAGTGAGGGGGGGACAGGGCGAAGGGTTGACTATGGCTACACCTTC.

The chain joins TRBV10-3 to TRBJ1-2; D gene uncertain. From germline, CDR1 is ENHRY and CDR2 SYGVKD. Trimming left V 5 bases short and J 2 bases short, with 6 bases between. The CDR3 is 12 amino acids. CDR3 in amino acids: CAISPGNYGYTF. The CDR3 nucleotides read TGTGCCATCAGTCCCGGAAACTATGGCTACACCTTC.